Listed below are T cell receptor beta chains from one sample, sequenced in a study of identical twins. TCRdb re-analysed the 5' RACE reads in MiXCR, keeping a single row per CDR3 protein. Of fewer than 650,000 distinct CDR3 sequences detected, roughly 6.6% appear once; the ten largest clones hold roughly 1.6%. Separately, the same data were catalogued under a study of yellow fever vaccine responses in identical twins.

The sequencing input was PBMCs. The origin of the receptors is a woman aged 18-29 years in good health. CDR3s include the opening cysteine and the closing phenylalanine or tryptophan. D genes are given only for firm matches. Not every row has a clone size; where given, it reads once, few, many or a size class.

V gene: TRBV20-1
clone size: few
J gene: TRBJ2-2
D gene: -
CDR3 DNA: TGCTGCGCTAGAGATAGCGGAGCAGGCCCGGGGACCGGGGAGCTGTTTTTT
CDR3 protein: CCARDSGAGPGTGELFF

V gene: TRBV7-6
clone size: few
J gene: TRBJ2-7
D gene: TRBD1
CDR3 DNA: TGTGCCAGCAGAGGGACAGGGACAATGGGCGAGCAGTACTTC
CDR3 protein: CASRGTGTMGEQYF

V gene: TRBV5-1
clone size: many
J gene: TRBJ1-1
D gene: -
CDR3 DNA: TGCGCCAGCAGCTTGGTTCCCGAAAACACTGAAGCTTTCTTT
CDR3 protein: CASSLVPENTEAFF

V gene: TRBV10-3
clone size: many
J gene: TRBJ2-2
D gene: TRBD1
CDR3 DNA: TGTGCCATCAGTGAGCCGGGACAGGGACCCCCCGGGGAGCTGTTTTTT
CDR3 protein: CAISEPGQGPPGELFF

V gene: TRBV2
clone size: few
J gene: TRBJ1-1
D gene: -
CDR3 DNA: TGTGCCAGCGAAGCAGAGACAAAGTCGGTTAGTGAAGCTTTCTTT
CDR3 protein: CASEAETKSVSEAFF

V gene: TRBV7-2
clone size: -
J gene: TRBJ2-7
D gene: -
CDR3 DNA: TGTGCCAGCAGCCCGATCCCGGGACCCGGGCGGTACGAGCAGTACTTC
CDR3 protein: CASSPIPGPGRYEQYF

V gene: TRBV4-1
clone size: many
J gene: TRBJ2-2
D gene: TRBD1
CDR3 DNA: TGCGCCAGCAGCCAAGTTAACGACAGGGGGGGTCCCGGGGAGCTGTTTTTT
CDR3 protein: CASSQVNDRGGPGELFF

V gene: TRBV27
clone size: -
J gene: TRBJ2-7
D gene: -
CDR3 DNA: TGTGCCAGCAGGCCTGGGGGAGCCTACGAGCAGTACTTC
CDR3 protein: CASRPGGAYEQYF

V gene: TRBV12-3/TRBV12-4
clone size: -
J gene: TRBJ2-7
D gene: TRBD2
CDR3 DNA: TGTGCCAGCAGTCCCCGACTAGCGGGAAGGGCCTACGAGCAGTACTTC
CDR3 protein: CASSPRLAGRAYEQYF

V gene: TRBV12-3/TRBV12-4
clone size: few
J gene: TRBJ2-4
D gene: -
CDR3 DNA: TGTGCCAGCAGTTTGGGGAACGCCAAAAACATTCAGTACTTC
CDR3 protein: CASSLGNAKNIQYF

V gene: TRBV5-1
clone size: many
J gene: TRBJ1-2
D gene: TRBD1
CDR3 DNA: TGCGCCAGCAGCTTTCGAAACCGTGACAGGGGGGGCCTACTGGACTATGGCTACACCTTC
CDR3 protein: CASSFRNRDRGGLLDYGYTF

V gene: TRBV7-9
clone size: many
J gene: TRBJ2-3
D gene: -
CDR3 DNA: TGTGCCAGCAGCTTAGCCACCCCGGGGGGCACAGATACGCAGTATTTT
CDR3 protein: CASSLATPGGTDTQYF

V gene: TRBV9
clone size: -
J gene: TRBJ2-1
D gene: TRBD2
CDR3 DNA: TGTGCCAGCAGCGTACTCGGGGGGGCCGATAATGAGCAGTTCTTC
CDR3 protein: CASSVLGGADNEQFF

V gene: TRBV10-2
clone size: -
J gene: TRBJ2-5
D gene: -
CDR3 DNA: TGCGCCAGCAGTCGAACAGGATCGGAGGCAGCCCAGTACTTC
CDR3 protein: CASSRTGSEAAQYF

V gene: TRBV5-5
clone size: many
J gene: TRBJ2-3
D gene: TRBD1
CDR3 DNA: TGTGCCAGCAGCCGGGGACAGAGCACAGATACGCAGTATTTT
CDR3 protein: CASSRGQSTDTQYF